This T cell receptor beta chain was sequenced in a study of cytomegalovirus exposure and HLA in healthy donors. Study-level points and caveats: Exclusion applied to some V segments, including TRBV6-2 and TRBV6-3, as they were indistinguishable. When analyzed later, the rates of TCR association showed variation by HLA locus, with DRB1 the most and HLA-C the fewest.

13 Jbeta primers and 60 Vbeta primers were used for the PCR. Sequenced by immunoSEQ multiplex PCR; TCRdb stores in-frame clones only, minus some. The top ten clones hold about 3.1% of a sample with around 87,000 clones, approximately 80% of them seen once. This clone has a handful of counts. Its target is not known. The CDR3 is 12 amino acids. Trimming removed 4 bases at V and 10 bases at J, with 11 bases between. Germline assignment: CDR1 MNHEY and CDR2 SMNVEV (reference sequence). The chain has TRBV27 and TRBJ2-1, with D perhaps matching TRBD2 (5 bases). The sequenced sample was PBMCs. The TCR sequence derives from a man aged 35 to 55 in good health and CMV-seronegative. For the CDR3, the DNA is TGTGCCAGCAGTTCCCCACCGGGAGAGCAGTTCTTC. Translation gives CASSSPPGEQFF.